This T cell receptor (beta chain) was captured by sequencing in a study of vaccination effects on CD4 cells after COVID-19. Whole-study context: A few convalescent patients were sampled early and late after vaccination. General study findings and limits: Late after vaccination, infection- and vaccine-induced clones showed marked clonal contraction.

Details on this clone: The antigen is unknown.

Generated by immunoSEQ multiplex PCR, the TCRdb table keeps only in-frame clones and is missing some. This sample yields 35,000 to 45,000 clones, of which around 80% are seen a single time; roughly 3.5% belongs to the top ten. CD4+ T cells were isolated after less than 12 days of culture. Sometime from March through December 2020, the person acquired a SARS-CoV-2 infection that PCR confirmed. All study participants received two doses of BNT162b2 or mRNA-1273 vaccine. Half the medium was replaced with IL-2 medium on days 3 and 7. Germline assignment: CDR1 SGHRS and CDR2 YFSETQ. The junction had 5 bases not matched to a gene; V was cut back by 2 bases and J by 0 bases. The CDR3 has 16 amino acids.

The clonotype comes from a human donor who had a prior SARS-CoV-2 infection. V and J are TRBV5-1 and TRBJ1-5; 7 bases map to TRBD1. The sequenced sample was CD4+ T cells from PBMCs cultured without peptide, obtained after COVID-19 vaccination. CDR3 sequence: CASSFRTGYSNQPQHF. CDR3 in DNA: TGCGCCAGCAGCTTCCGGACAGGATATAGCAATCAGCCCCAGCATTTT.